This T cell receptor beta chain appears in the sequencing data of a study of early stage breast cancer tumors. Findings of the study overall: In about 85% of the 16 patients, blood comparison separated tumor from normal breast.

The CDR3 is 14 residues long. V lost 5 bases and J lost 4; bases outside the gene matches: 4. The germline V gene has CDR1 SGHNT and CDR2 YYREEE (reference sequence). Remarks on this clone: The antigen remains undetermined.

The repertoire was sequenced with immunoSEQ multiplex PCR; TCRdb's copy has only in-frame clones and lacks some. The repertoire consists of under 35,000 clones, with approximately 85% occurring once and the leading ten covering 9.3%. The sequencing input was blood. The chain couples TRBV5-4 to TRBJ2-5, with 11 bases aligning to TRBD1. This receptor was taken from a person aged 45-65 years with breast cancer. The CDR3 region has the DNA TGTGCCAGCAGTCGGGACAGGGGGGCAGAGACCCAGTACTTC. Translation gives CASSRDRGAETQYF.